These 23 T cell receptor beta chains originate from one sample sequenced in a study of cytomegalovirus exposure and HLA in healthy donors. It was with 60 Vbeta and 13 Jbeta primers that the PCR ran. The table came from immunoSEQ multiplex PCR; TCRdb's copy has only in-frame clones and leaves some out. The sample has about 150,000 clones, roughly 70% seen once. The sequencing input was PBMCs. The receptors here all came from a man between 25 and 39 years old in good health and CMV-seronegative.

V and J are TRBV5-5 and TRBJ1-2; TRBD1 might be the D (5 bases). The CDR3 is made up of 14 amino acids. The germline CDR1 and CDR2 sequences are SGHKS and YYEKEE (reference sequence). V shed 4 bases and J shed 4 bases, with 14 bases lying between them. The DNA for the CDR3 is TGTGCCAGCAGCAGACCGGGGGGGGGCTATGGCTACACCTTC. Translating gives CASSRPGGGYGYTF.

The chain carries TRBV28 and TRBJ1-6, with D possibly TRBD1 on 5 matching bases. The V gene lost 1 base and the J gene lost 9 bases, with 16 bases spanning the gap. Per the germline V gene, CDR1 is MDHEN and CDR2 is SYDVKM. This CDR3 spans 16 amino acids. The CDR3 loop is CASSLSPGGLASPLHF. The CDR3 bases are TGTGCCAGCAGTTTATCCCCCGGGGGTTTAGCTTCACCCCTCCACTTT.

The chain is built from TRBV27 and TRBJ1-6; 7 bases are shared with TRBD1. Trimming removed 5 bases from V and 7 bases from J; junction bases left unmatched: 8. The CDR3 loop spans 15 amino acids. CDR1 and CDR2 from the germline V gene are MNHEY and SMNVEV (reference sequence). The CDR3 spells CASSPAGTANSPLHF. As DNA, the CDR3 is TGTGCCAGCAGTCCCGCCGGGACAGCAAATTCACCCCTCCACTTT.

The table lists this clone with a few counts. V usage is TRBV6-6 and J usage is TRBJ2-1; D gene unclear. Germline values: CDR1 MNHNY, CDR2 SVGAGI (reference sequence). V was cut by 0 bases and J by 9 bases, with 12 bases left in between. The CDR3 contains 14 residues. CDR3 protein: CASSYSSAWREQFF. The CDR3 nucleotides read TGTGCCAGCAGTTACTCGAGCGCGTGGCGTGAGCAGTTCTTC.

The chain has TRBV6-6 and TRBJ1-5; 7 nucleotides align to TRBD1. This CDR3 region has 15 residues. J gave up 0 bases and V 8 bases, and 7 bases lay outside the gene matches. CDR1 is MNHNY and CDR2 is SVGAGI in the germline V gene (reference sequence). Here the CDR3 reads CASARGLYSNQPQHF. The CDR3, as DNA: TGTGCCAGCGCGAGGGGGCTTTATAGCAATCAGCCCCAGCATTTT.

A word on this clone: At one of its ends the junction is not consistent with the germline gene, which may arise from a read error. The V gene is TRBV7-9, the J gene TRBJ1-6; TRBD1 agrees at 8 bases. The V gene's germline CDR1 is SEHNR and CDR2 FQNEAQ (reference sequence). This CDR3 comprises 15 residues. CDR3 region: CASSLGDRGYSPLNF. CDR3 coding DNA: TGTGCCAGCAGCTTAGGTGACAGGGGTTACTCACCCCTCAACTTT.

This clone was seen a few times. The CDR3 here is CASSLGQGLYSNQPQHF. The CDR3 nucleotides read TGTGCCAGCAGCCTGGGGCAGGGTTTGTATAGCAATCAGCCCCAGCATTTT. The V gene is TRBV5-5, the J gene TRBJ1-5, with D possibly TRBD1 on 5 matching bases. Germline V gene sequence: CDR1 SGHKS, CDR2 YYEKEE (reference sequence). V lost 4 bases and J lost 0, with 17 bases in between. CDR3 length: 17 amino acids.

V and J are TRBV28 and TRBJ1-1; 9 bases agree with TRBD1. Germline V CDR1 and CDR2: MDHEN, SYDVKM. There are 16 residues in the CDR3. The V and J ends lost 5 bases and 1 base, in that order; junction bases with no gene match: 8. The CDR3 here is CASSLPGTGRNTEAFF. As DNA, the CDR3 is TGTGCCAGCAGTCTCCCCGGGACAGGGAGGAACACTGAAGCTTTCTTT.

In this sample, this clone turned up a few times. CDR3 nucleotide sequence: TGTGCCAGCAGTGAAGCTCTGGACAGGGTGGAGCTGTTTTTT. Its translation is CASSEALDRVELFF. The chain carries TRBV2 and TRBJ2-2, with 8 bases aligning to TRBD1. The CDR3 runs to 14 residues. Germline loops: CDR1 SNHLY, CDR2 FYNNEI. Trimming at V came to 0 bases and at J to 10 bases, leaving 4 bases not matched to a gene.

This clone was seen only a few times. The chain recombines TRBV5-6 with TRBJ2-7; tentative D call: TRBD1 (6 bases). The germline CDR1 and CDR2 sequences are SGHDT and YYEEEE. Trimming took off 2 bases at V and 11 bases at J, with 11 bases between the two ends. The CDR3 is made up of 11 amino acids. The chain's CDR3 is CASSLGGIEYF. The CDR3, as DNA: TGTGCCAGCAGCTTAGGGGGAATCGAGTACTTC. Complete variable domain (other parts from reference TRBV5-6 and TRBJ2-7): DAGVTQSPTHLIKTRGQQVTLRCSPKSGHDTVSWYQQALGQGPQFIFQYYEEEERQRGNFPDRFSGHQFPNYSSELNVNALLLGDSALYLCASSLGGIEYFGPGTRLTVT.

The chain couples TRBV11-3 to TRBJ2-2; TRBD1 might be the D (5 bases). Per the germline V gene, CDR1 is SGHNT and CDR2 is YENEEA. This CDR3 contains 15 residues. Trimming removed 0 bases from V and 3 bases from J, with 8 bases in between. CDR3 in amino acids: CASSLDLGDTGELFF. CDR3 bases: TGTGCCAGCAGCTTAGATCTAGGGGACACCGGGGAGCTGTTTTTT.

The J gene is TRBJ2-5, the V gene TRBV4-3, with 9 bases fitting TRBD2. Germline lookup yields CDR1 LGHNA and CDR2 YSLEER. The V and J ends lost 1 base and 4 bases, in that order; junction bases with no gene match: 7. The CDR3 is 16 amino acids. Here the CDR3 reads CASSQGGGLALETQYF. The CDR3 bases are TGCGCCAGCAGCCAAGGAGGGGGACTAGCATTAGAGACCCAGTACTTC.

This clone showed up just a few times. The CDR3 sequence is CASSRRASGVKLFF. As DNA, the CDR3 is TGTGCCAGCAGTCGCAGGGCCAGCGGGGTAAAACTGTTTTTT. The chain has TRBV13 and TRBJ1-4; D might be TRBD1 (5 bases). V shed 6 bases and J shed 10 bases, with 18 bases lying between them. This CDR3 spans 14 amino acids. Germline assignment: CDR1 PRHDT and CDR2 FYEKMQ (reference sequence).

The rearrangement uses TRBV27 and TRBJ2-6; D might be TRBD2 (7 bases). Germline V gene sequence: CDR1 MNHEY, CDR2 SMNVEV (reference sequence). The CDR3 has 16 amino acids. The V and J ends lost 1 base and 3 bases respectively, with 10 bases between them. The CDR3 sequence is CASSLFGGRGANVLTF. The CDR3 DNA is TGTGCCAGCAGTTTATTCGGGGGGCGTGGGGCCAACGTCCTGACTTTC.

The rearrangement links TRBV7-9 to TRBJ2-1; no clear D gene. This CDR3 region has 14 residues. CDR1 SEHNR and CDR2 FQNEAQ come from the germline V gene (reference sequence). V was cut by 9 bases and J by 1 base, with 13 bases left in between. CDR3 nucleotide sequence: TGTGCCAGTCAAGCCCCGGAGTCCTACAATGAGCAGTTCTTC. This codes for CASQAPESYNEQFF.

This clone was seen a few times. V and J are TRBV4-1 and TRBJ1-1; weak D call: TRBD1 (6 bases). Between the trimmed V and J ends, which lost 0 bases and 3 bases, there was a span of 14 bases. This CDR3 is built from 16 residues. Germline CDR1 MGHRA, CDR2 YSYEKL. The CDR3 DNA sequence: TGCGCCAGCAGCCAAGAAGCCAGGGGCGGACACACTGAAGCTTTCTTT. Translating it yields CASSQEARGGHTEAFF.

The V call is TRBV28, the J call TRBJ2-7, with TRBD1 as a possible D gene (6 bases). Germline V lookup: CDR1 MDHEN, CDR2 SYDVKM. CDR3 length: 12 residues. V lost 5 bases to trimming and J lost 4 bases, with 9 bases between them. CDR3 DNA sequence: TGTGCCAGCAGTCGGGACAATTACGAGCAGTACTTC. It specifies CASSRDNYEQYF.

CDR3 in DNA: TGTGCCAGCAGTCTTTCGGGGAATGGCAATCAGCCCCAGCATTTT. The encoded protein is CASSLSGNGNQPQHF. The rearrangement uses TRBV11-2 and TRBJ1-5; D unresolved. The CDR3 has 15 amino acids. The germline V gene has CDR1 SGHAT and CDR2 FQNNGV. Trimming removed 6 bases at V and 2 bases at J, with 14 bases between.

The V and J genes are TRBV19 and TRBJ2-7, with 12 bases lining up with TRBD2. The J segment lost 1 base and the V segment lost 0 bases, leaving 4 bases of the junction unmatched. The germline gives CDR1 LNHDA, CDR2 SQIVND (reference sequence). The CDR3 contains 17 residues. The CDR3 DNA reads as TGTGCCAGTAGTATAGAGGCGACTAGCGGGGGATCCTACGAGCAGTACTTC. Translation: CASSIEATSGGSYEQYF. Full variable domain (missing parts from reference TRBV19 and TRBJ2-7): DGGITQSPKYLFRKEGQNVTLSCEQNLNHDAMYWYRQDPGQGLRLIYYSQIVNDFQKGDIAEGYSVSREKKESFPLTVTSAQKNPTAFYLCASSIEATSGGSYEQYFGPGTRLTVT.

The chain uses TRBV4-3 and TRBJ2-1; D possibly corresponds to TRBD1 (6 bases). The CDR3 has 16 residues. Germline V gene lookup returns CDR1 LGHNA and CDR2 YSLEER. With 0 bases removed from V and 2 bases from J, the gap between germline ends came to 11 bases. The CDR3 is CASSQEGQGPYNEQFF. The CDR3 DNA reads TGCGCCAGCAGCCAAGAGGGCCAGGGGCCCTACAATGAGCAGTTCTTC.

The genes are TRBV15 and TRBJ1-3; D uncertain. Trimming pared 0 bases from V and 0 bases from J, leaving 6 bases between. Germline-derived CDR1 and CDR2 are LNHNV and YYDKDF (reference sequence). CDR3 length: 15 amino acids. In nucleotides, the CDR3 is TGTGCCACCAGCAGAGAGAAGAGCTCTGGAAACACCATATATTTT. This gives the protein CATSREKSSGNTIYF.

This clone appeared a single time. V is TRBV28 and J is TRBJ2-3, with D possibly TRBD2 on 5 matching bases. The ends were cut back, 7 bases at V and 1 base at J, with 15 bases in the middle. Germline loops: CDR1 MDHEN, CDR2 SYDVKM. The CDR3 has 15 amino acids. The CDR3 region is CASNSPRAGTDTQYF. The CDR3 bases are TGTGCCAGCAATTCCCCGAGGGCGGGCACAGATACGCAGTATTTT.

This chain uses TRBV19 with TRBJ1-1; 9 nucleotides match TRBD1. Germline loops: CDR1 LNHDA, CDR2 SQIVND (reference sequence). The trim removed 4 bases at V and 1 base at J, leaving 10 bases unmatched. This CDR3 region has 17 residues. CDR3 region: CASSTDSRDRANTEAFF. CDR3 in DNA: TGTGCCAGTAGTACGGATAGCCGGGACAGGGCGAACACTGAAGCTTTCTTT.